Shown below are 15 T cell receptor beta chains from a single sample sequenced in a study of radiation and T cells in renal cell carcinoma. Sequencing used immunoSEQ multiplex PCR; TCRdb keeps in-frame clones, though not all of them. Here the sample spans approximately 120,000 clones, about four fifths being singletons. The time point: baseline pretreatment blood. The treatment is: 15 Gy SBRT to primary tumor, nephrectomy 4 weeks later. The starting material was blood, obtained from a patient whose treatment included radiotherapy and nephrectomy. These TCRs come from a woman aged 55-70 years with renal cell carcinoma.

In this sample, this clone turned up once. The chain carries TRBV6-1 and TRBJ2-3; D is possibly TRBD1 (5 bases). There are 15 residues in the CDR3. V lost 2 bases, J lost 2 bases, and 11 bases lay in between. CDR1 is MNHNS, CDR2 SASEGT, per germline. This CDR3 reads CASSERGRFTDTQYF. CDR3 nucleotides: TGTGCCAGCAGTGAAAGGGGCAGATTCACAGATACGCAGTATTTT.

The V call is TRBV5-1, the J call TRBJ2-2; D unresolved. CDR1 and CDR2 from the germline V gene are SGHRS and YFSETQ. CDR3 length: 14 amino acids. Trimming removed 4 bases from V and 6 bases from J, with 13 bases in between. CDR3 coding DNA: TGCGCCAGCAGCCCAGGCCAGGTCCCCGGGGAGCTGTTTTTT. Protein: CASSPGQVPGELFF.

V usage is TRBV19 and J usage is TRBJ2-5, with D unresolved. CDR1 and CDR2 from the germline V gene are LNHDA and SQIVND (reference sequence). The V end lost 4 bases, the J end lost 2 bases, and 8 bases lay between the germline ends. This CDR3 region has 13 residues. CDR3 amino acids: CASSTTKQETQYF. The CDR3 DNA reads TGTGCCAGTAGTACGACGAAACAAGAGACCCAGTACTTC.

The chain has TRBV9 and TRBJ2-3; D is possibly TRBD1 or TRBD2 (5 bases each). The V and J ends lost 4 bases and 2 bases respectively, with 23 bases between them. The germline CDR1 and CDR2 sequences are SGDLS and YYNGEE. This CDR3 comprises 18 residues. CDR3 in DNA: TGTGCCAGCAGCCTCACTTCTACCGGGGCGAGCCCCACAGATACGCAGTATTTT. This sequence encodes CASSLTSTGASPTDTQYF. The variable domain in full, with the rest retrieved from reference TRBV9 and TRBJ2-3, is DSGVTQTPKHLITATGQRVTLRCSPRSGDLSVYWYQQSLDQGLQFLIQYYNGEERAKGNILERFSAQQFPDLHSELNLSSLELGDSALYFCASSLTSTGASPTDTQYFGPGTRLTVL.

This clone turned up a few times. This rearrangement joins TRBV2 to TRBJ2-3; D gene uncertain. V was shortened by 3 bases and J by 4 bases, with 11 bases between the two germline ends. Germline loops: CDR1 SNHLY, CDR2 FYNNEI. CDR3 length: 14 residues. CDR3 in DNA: TGTGCCAGCAGTGAGCTTGGCGCGGCAGATACGCAGTATTTT. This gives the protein CASSELGAADTQYF.

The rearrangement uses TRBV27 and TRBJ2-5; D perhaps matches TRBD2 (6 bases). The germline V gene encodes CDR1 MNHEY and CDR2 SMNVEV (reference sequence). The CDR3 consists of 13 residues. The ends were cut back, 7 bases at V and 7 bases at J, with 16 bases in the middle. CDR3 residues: CASNSRGIGTQYF. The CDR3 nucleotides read TGTGCCAGCAACTCTCGGGGGATAGGGACCCAGTACTTC.

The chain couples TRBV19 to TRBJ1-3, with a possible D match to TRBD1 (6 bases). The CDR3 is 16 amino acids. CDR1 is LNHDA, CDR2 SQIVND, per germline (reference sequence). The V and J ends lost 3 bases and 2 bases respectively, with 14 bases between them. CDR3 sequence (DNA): TGTGCCAGTAGTATCCGAGCCAGGGGTACTGGAAACACCATATATTTT. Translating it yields CASSIRARGTGNTIYF.

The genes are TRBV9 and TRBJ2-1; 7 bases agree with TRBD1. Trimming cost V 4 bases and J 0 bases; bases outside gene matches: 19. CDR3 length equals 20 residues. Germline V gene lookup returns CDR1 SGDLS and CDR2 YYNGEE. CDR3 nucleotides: TGTGCCAGCAGCCCATCTAGGGGGTCCACAGGGGCCTTCTCCTACAATGAGCAGTTCTTC. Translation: CASSPSRGSTGAFSYNEQFF.

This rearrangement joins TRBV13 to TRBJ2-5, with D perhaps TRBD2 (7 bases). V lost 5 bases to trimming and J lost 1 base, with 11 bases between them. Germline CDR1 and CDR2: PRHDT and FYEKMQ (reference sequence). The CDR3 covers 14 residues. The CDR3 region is CASSRRGGQETQYF. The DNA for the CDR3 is TGTGCCAGCAGCCGGAGGGGGGGCCAAGAGACCCAGTACTTC.

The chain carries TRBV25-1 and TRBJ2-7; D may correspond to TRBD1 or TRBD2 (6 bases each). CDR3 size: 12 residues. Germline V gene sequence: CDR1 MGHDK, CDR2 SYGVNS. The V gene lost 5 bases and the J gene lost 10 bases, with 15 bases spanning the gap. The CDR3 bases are TGTGCCAGCAGTCCAGAAGGGGGGTACCAGTACTTC. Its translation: CASSPEGGYQYF.

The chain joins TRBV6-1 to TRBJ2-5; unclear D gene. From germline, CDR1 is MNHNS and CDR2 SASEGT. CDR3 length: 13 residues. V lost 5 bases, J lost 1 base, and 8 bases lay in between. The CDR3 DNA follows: TGTGCCAGCAGTCGTGATGTCCAAGAGACCCAGTACTTC. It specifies CASSRDVQETQYF.

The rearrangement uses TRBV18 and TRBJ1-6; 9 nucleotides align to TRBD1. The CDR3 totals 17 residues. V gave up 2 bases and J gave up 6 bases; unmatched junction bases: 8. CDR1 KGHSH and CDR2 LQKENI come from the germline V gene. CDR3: CASSPGTGNEVNSPLHF. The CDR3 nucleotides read TGTGCCAGCTCACCAGGGACAGGGAACGAGGTTAATTCACCCCTCCACTTT. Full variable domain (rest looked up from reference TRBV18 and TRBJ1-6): NAGVMQNPRHLVRRRGQEARLRCSPMKGHSHVYWYRQLPEEGLKFMVYLQKENIIDESGMPKERFSAEFPKEGPSILRIQQVVRGDSAAYFCASSPGTGNEVNSPLHFGNGTRLTVT.

CDR3 protein: CASSLSASDEQYF. The DNA for the CDR3 is TGTGCCAGCAGCTTATCTGCCAGTGACGAGCAGTACTTC. The V gene is TRBV11-2, the J gene TRBJ2-7, with no clear D. Germline V gene sequence: CDR1 SGHAT, CDR2 FQNNGV. The V end lost 2 bases, the J end lost 5 bases, and 10 bases lay between the germline ends. The CDR3 spans 13 residues.

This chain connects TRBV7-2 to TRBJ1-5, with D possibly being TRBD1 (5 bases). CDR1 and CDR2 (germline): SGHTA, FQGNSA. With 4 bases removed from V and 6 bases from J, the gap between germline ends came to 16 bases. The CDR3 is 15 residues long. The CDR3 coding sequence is TGTGCCAGCAGCTCCGATTCTGCTAGGGGTCAGCCCCAGCATTTT. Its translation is CASSSDSARGQPQHF.

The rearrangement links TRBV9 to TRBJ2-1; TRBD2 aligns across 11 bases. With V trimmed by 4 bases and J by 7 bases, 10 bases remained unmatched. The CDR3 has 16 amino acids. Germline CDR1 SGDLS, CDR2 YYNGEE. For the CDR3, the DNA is TGTGCCAGCAGCTCCACCGGGACTAGCGGAGAAAATGAGCAGTTCTTC. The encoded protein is CASSSTGTSGENEQFF.